This TCR beta chain originates from a study of Graves' ophthalmopathy and Graves' hyperthyroidism. RNA transcripts yielded amplified TCR beta CDR3 regions. The first-round RT-PCR employed HTBI primers together with the Qiagen OneStep RT-PCR kit. A multiplex PCR was then performed as the second round. In TCRdb, the multiplex PCR reads were re-called with MiXCR into one record per CDR3 protein. The table has 1 million to 1.3 million distinct CDR3 sequences, 35% to 40% seen once. With regard to this clonotype: Its antigen is not identified.

Other autoimmune diseases, uncontrolled infections, pregnancy or lactation excluded patients from enrollment. Study-wide points: Distinction of ophthalmopathy from stable hyperthyroidism by a 13-signature model reached 85% to 90% sensitivity and approximately 81% specificity.

This sequence originates from an adult man with Graves' hyperthyroidism. Specimen: peripheral blood or thyroid tissue (not recorded which).

CDR3 amino acids: CSVVPGGKNYEQYF. The CDR3 DNA reads TGCAGCGTTGTACCCGGGGGTAAGAACTACGAGCAGTACTTC. The rearrangement uses TRBV29-1 and TRBJ2-7, with D tentatively TRBD2 (6 bases). This CDR3 has 14 amino acids. V was shortened by 4 bases and J by 3 bases, with 16 bases between the two germline ends. CDR1 is SQVTM, CDR2 ANQGSEA, per germline.